Sequencing of this T cell receptor (beta chain) was carried out in a study of early T cells in non-severe SARS-CoV-2 infection. Background on the study: Chains were not paired, and sequencing was done on bulk RNA from unsorted whole blood.

CDR3 length: 15 amino acids. From germline, CDR1 is SGHAT and CDR2 FQDESV (reference sequence). V gave up 1 base and J gave up 1 base, with 9 bases separating them. This clonotype came up many times. Unique molecular identifiers were affixed to single, distinct cDNA molecules. Each CDR3 protein is one row after TCRdb ran MiXCR on the 5' RACE reads. The sample includes under 60,000 distinct CDR3 sequences, 5.5% to 6.5% seen only once; the top ten take roughly 4.8%. The gene calls are TRBV11-1 and TRBJ2-3, with D perhaps TRBD1 (5 bases). The sequence was obtained from an adult who was a healthcare worker with PCR-confirmed SARS-CoV-2 infection or an uninfected control (not recorded which). Sequencing was carried out using whole blood. CDR3 residues: CASSLGGQGTDTQYF. The DNA for the CDR3 is TGTGCCAGCAGCTTAGGGGGCCAAGGCACAGATACGCAGTATTTT.